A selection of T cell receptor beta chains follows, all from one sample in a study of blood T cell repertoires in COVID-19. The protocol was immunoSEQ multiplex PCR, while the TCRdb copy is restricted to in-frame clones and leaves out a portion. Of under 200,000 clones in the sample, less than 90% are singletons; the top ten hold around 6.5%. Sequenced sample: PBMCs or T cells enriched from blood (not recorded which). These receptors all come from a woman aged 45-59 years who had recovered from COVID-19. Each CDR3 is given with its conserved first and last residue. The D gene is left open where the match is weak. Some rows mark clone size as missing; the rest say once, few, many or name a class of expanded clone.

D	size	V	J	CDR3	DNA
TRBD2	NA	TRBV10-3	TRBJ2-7	CAISDERESLHYEQYF	TGTGCCATCAGTGATGAGCGGGAGAGCCTACACTACGAGCAGTACTTC
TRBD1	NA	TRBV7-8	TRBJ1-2	CASSPTGYYGYTF	TGTGCCAGCAGCCCGACAGGGTACTATGGCTACACCTTC
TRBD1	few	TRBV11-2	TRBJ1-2	CASSPLTGGGYTF	TGTGCCAGCAGCCCGCTGACAGGGGGAGGCTACACCTTC
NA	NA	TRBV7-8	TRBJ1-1	CASSPQGWNTEAFF	TGTGCCAGCAGCCCTCAGGGCTGGAACACTGAAGCTTTCTTT
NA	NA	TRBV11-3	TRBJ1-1	CASSFSRDTEAFF	TGTGCCAGCAGCTTTAGCCGGGACACTGAAGCTTTCTTT
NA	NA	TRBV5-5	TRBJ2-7	CASSLDPGISYEQYF	TGTGCCAGCAGCTTGGACCCGGGGATCTCCTACGAGCAGTACTTC
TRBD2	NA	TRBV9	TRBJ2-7	CASSVDASGSVNEQYF	TGTGCCAGCAGCGTAGACGCTAGCGGGAGTGTAAACGAGCAGTACTTC
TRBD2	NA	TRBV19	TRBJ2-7	CASRPGTTYEQYF	TGTGCCAGTCGACCCGGGACTACCTACGAGCAGTACTTC
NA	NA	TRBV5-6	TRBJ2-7	CASSRGRMRSYEQYF	TGTGCCAGCAGCAGAGGGAGGATGAGGTCCTACGAGCAGTACTTC
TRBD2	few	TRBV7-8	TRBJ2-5	CASSPRASGSGETQYF	TGTGCCAGCAGCCCCAGAGCTAGCGGGAGTGGAGAGACCCAGTACTTC
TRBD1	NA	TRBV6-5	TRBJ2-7	CASSYLGQGAHEQYF	TGTGCCAGCAGTTACTTAGGACAGGGGGCCCACGAGCAGTACTTC
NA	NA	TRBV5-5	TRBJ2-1	CASSLAQLQGYNEQFF	TGTGCCAGCAGCTTGGCCCAACTACAGGGTTACAATGAGCAGTTCTTC
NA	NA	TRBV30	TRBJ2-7	CAWAEASYEQYF	TGTGCCTGGGCCGAGGCCTCCTACGAGCAGTACTTC
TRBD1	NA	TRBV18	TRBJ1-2	CASSTTGVNYGYTF	TGTGCCAGCTCAACAACAGGGGTTAACTATGGCTACACCTTC
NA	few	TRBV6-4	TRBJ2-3	CASSRGAESTDTQYF	TGTGCCAGCAGTCGTGGAGCGGAGAGCACAGATACGCAGTATTTT
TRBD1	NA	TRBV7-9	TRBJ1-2	CASSGPGTGGLDYGYTF	TGTGCCAGCAGCGGACCCGGGACAGGGGGCTTGGACTATGGCTACACCTTC
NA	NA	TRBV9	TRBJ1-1	CASSARAVRAANTEAFF	TGTGCCAGCAGCGCTAGGGCCGTCAGGGCCGCGAACACTGAAGCTTTCTTT
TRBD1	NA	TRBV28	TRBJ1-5	CASSWGTGPQPQHF	TGTGCCAGCAGTTGGGGGACAGGGCCTCAGCCCCAGCATTTT
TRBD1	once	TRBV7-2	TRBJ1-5	CASSQGQGNQPQHF	TGTGCCAGCAGCCAAGGACAGGGGAATCAGCCCCAGCATTTT
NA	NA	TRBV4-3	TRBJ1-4	CASSEAGATNEKLFF	TGCGCCAGCAGCGAAGCAGGGGCCACTAATGAAAAACTGTTTTTT
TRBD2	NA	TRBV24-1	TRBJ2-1	CATSDGTSGRSYNEQFF	TGTGCCACCAGTGATGGGACTAGCGGGAGGTCCTACAATGAGCAGTTCTTC
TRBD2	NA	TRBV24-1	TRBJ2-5	CATSDLGLAGAETQYF	TGTGCCACCAGTGATTTGGGATTAGCGGGCGCCGAGACCCAGTACTTC
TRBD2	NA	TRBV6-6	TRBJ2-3	CASSPLAGVVGDTQYF	TGTGCCAGCAGCCCCCTAGCGGGAGTGGTCGGAGATACGCAGTATTTT
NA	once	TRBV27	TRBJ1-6	CASSLSGTFASSPLHF	TGTGCCAGCAGTTTATCGGGGACATTTGCAAGTTCACCCCTCCACTTT
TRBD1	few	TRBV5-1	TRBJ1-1	CASSSDRGKGAEAFF	TGCGCCAGCAGCTCGGACAGGGGGAAAGGCGCTGAAGCTTTCTTT
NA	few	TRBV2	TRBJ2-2	CASSGRGTGELFF	TGTGCCAGCAGTGGGCGAGGCACCGGGGAGCTGTTTTTT
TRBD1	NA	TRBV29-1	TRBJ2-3	CSVAEGGATDTQYF	TGCAGCGTTGCCGAAGGGGGCGCGACAGATACGCAGTATTTT
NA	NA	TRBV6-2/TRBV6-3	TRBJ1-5	CASSYSLGQTSNQPQHF	TGTGCCAGCAGTTATAGTCTCGGACAGACTAGCAATCAGCCCCAGCATTTT
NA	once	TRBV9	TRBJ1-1	CASSVDQNTEAFF	TGTGCCAGCAGCGTAGATCAGAACACTGAAGCTTTCTTT
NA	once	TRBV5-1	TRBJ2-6	CASTRDTKSAGANVLTF	TGCGCCAGCACCCGGGACACCAAAAGCGCTGGGGCCAACGTCCTGACTTTC
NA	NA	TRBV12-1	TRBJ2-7	CASRCAVPMYEQYF	TGTGCCAGCAGATGCGCGGTCCCAATGTATGAGCAGTACTTC
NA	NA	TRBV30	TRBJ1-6	CAWTGVGSYNSPLHF	TGTGCCTGGACAGGGGTTGGTTCCTATAATTCACCCCTCCACTTT
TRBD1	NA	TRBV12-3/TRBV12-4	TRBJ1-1	CASREQGPTEAFF	TGTGCCAGCAGGGAACAGGGGCCGACTGAAGCTTTCTTT
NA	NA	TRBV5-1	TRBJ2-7	CASRSRSSYEQYF	TGCGCCAGCAGGTCGAGAAGCTCCTACGAGCAGTACTTC
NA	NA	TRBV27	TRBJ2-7	CASSPWGGGIYEQYF	TGTGCCAGCAGCCCCTGGGGAGGGGGGATATACGAGCAGTACTTC
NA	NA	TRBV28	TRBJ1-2	CASLIDRAGNYGYTF	TGTGCCAGCCTCATTGATCGGGCAGGGAACTATGGCTACACCTTC
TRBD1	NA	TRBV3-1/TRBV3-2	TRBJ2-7	CASSPLGSWTGVSYEQYF	TGTGCCAGCAGCCCGCTAGGGAGCTGGACAGGGGTTTCCTACGAGCAGTACTTC
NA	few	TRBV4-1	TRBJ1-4	CASSQKAANRDEKLFF	TGCGCCAGCAGCCAAAAGGCAGCGAACCGGGATGAAAAACTGTTTTTT
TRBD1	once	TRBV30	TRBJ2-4	CAWSSKGQGVAKNIQYF	TGTGCCTGGAGTTCGAAGGGACAGGGGGTAGCCAAAAACATTCAGTACTTC
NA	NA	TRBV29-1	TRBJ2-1	CSVVGTASYNEQFF	TGCAGCGTTGTCGGGACTGCCTCCTACAATGAGCAGTTCTTC